A selection of T cell receptor beta chains follows, all from one sample in a study of cytomegalovirus exposure and HLA in healthy donors. The table came from immunoSEQ multiplex PCR; TCRdb's copy has only in-frame clones and leaves some out. The profile shows some 240,000 clones, over 80% of them singletons. Sequencing was done on a sample of PBMCs. These receptors all come from a young woman in good health and CMV-seronegative. CDR3s include the opening cysteine and the closing phenylalanine or tryptophan. D genes are given only for firm matches. The listing skips clone size in some rows; elsewhere it reads once, few, many or a size class.

abundance: once; d_gene: NA; j_gene: TRBJ1-4; v_gene: TRBV28; CDR3aa: CAIDLDGTLGKLFF; CDR3nt: TGTGCCATCGACCTTGACGGGACCCTGGGAAAACTGTTTTTT
abundance: NA; d_gene: TRBD1; j_gene: TRBJ1-2; v_gene: TRBV5-8; CDR3aa: CASSLPGQGYGYTF; CDR3nt: TGTGCCAGCAGCCTTCCGGGACAGGGGTATGGCTACACCTTC
abundance: NA; d_gene: NA; j_gene: TRBJ1-1; v_gene: TRBV28; CDR3aa: CASSLAGSTEAFF; CDR3nt: TGTGCCAGCAGTTTGGCAGGGTCCACTGAAGCTTTCTTT
abundance: NA; d_gene: NA; j_gene: TRBJ1-5; v_gene: TRBV6-6; CDR3aa: CASSYSMGEQPQHF; CDR3nt: TGTGCCAGCAGTTACTCGATGGGGGAGCAGCCCCAGCATTTT
abundance: NA; d_gene: NA; j_gene: TRBJ1-5; v_gene: TRBV7-9; CDR3aa: CASSPGSQPQHF; CDR3nt: TGTGCCAGCAGCCCAGGATCACAGCCCCAGCATTTT
abundance: NA; d_gene: TRBD2; j_gene: TRBJ2-7; v_gene: TRBV7-2; CDR3aa: CASSPASGGSYEQYF; CDR3nt: TGTGCCAGCAGCCCGGCTAGCGGGGGCTCGTACGAGCAGTACTTC
abundance: NA; d_gene: NA; j_gene: TRBJ1-2; v_gene: TRBV6-6; CDR3aa: CASRSIDDYGYTF; CDR3nt: TGTGCCAGCAGAAGCATCGACGACTATGGCTACACCTTC
abundance: NA; d_gene: NA; j_gene: TRBJ1-2; v_gene: TRBV21-1; CDR3aa: CASNSTGGYGYTF; CDR3nt: TGTGCCAGCAACTCGACAGGGGGCTATGGCTACACCTTC
abundance: few; d_gene: NA; j_gene: TRBJ1-2; v_gene: TRBV19; CDR3aa: CASSMPRGRSYGYTF; CDR3nt: TGTGCCAGTAGTATGCCCCGCGGTCGGTCGTATGGCTACACCTTC
abundance: NA; d_gene: NA; j_gene: TRBJ2-2; v_gene: TRBV2; CDR3aa: CASRQRSNTGELFF; CDR3nt: TGTGCCAGCAGACAGCGTTCGAACACCGGGGAGCTGTTTTTT
abundance: NA; d_gene: NA; j_gene: TRBJ1-5; v_gene: TRBV2; CDR3aa: CASSTQSNQPQHF; CDR3nt: TGTGCCAGCAGCACTCAAAGCAATCAGCCCCAGCATTTT
abundance: few; d_gene: TRBD1; j_gene: TRBJ1-5; v_gene: TRBV27; CDR3aa: CASSSRGTGNQPQHF; CDR3nt: TGTGCCAGCAGTTCCCGGGGGACAGGGAATCAGCCCCAGCATTTT
abundance: NA; d_gene: TRBD1; j_gene: TRBJ1-2; v_gene: TRBV19; CDR3aa: CASSPTGSSYGYTF; CDR3nt: TGTGCCAGTAGTCCGACAGGGTCAAGCTATGGCTACACCTTC
abundance: NA; d_gene: TRBD2; j_gene: TRBJ2-3; v_gene: TRBV19; CDR3aa: CASSRWTSGGHDTQYF; CDR3nt: TGTGCCAGTAGTAGGTGGACTAGCGGGGGGCATGATACGCAGTATTTT
abundance: few; d_gene: TRBD1; j_gene: TRBJ2-5; v_gene: TRBV19; CDR3aa: CASSIQGAQKETQYF; CDR3nt: TGTGCCAGTAGTATACAGGGGGCTCAGAAAGAGACCCAGTACTTC
abundance: once; d_gene: NA; j_gene: TRBJ1-5; v_gene: TRBV6-5; CDR3aa: CASSYGVGGQPQHF; CDR3nt: TGTGCCAGCAGTTACGGGGTAGGTGGTCAGCCCCAGCATTTT
abundance: NA; d_gene: NA; j_gene: TRBJ1-2; v_gene: TRBV28; CDR3aa: CAGRDNYGYTF; CDR3nt: TGTGCCGGCCGGGACAACTATGGCTACACCTTC
abundance: few; d_gene: TRBD2; j_gene: TRBJ2-3; v_gene: TRBV9; CDR3aa: CASSPRGVAGGLYTQYF; CDR3nt: TGTGCCAGCAGCCCCCGGGGGGTAGCGGGGGGGCTTTATACGCAGTATTTT
abundance: once; d_gene: TRBD1; j_gene: TRBJ2-7; v_gene: TRBV18; CDR3aa: CASSLDRGPFSYEQYF; CDR3nt: TGTGCCAGCTCACTGGACAGGGGGCCCTTCTCCTACGAGCAGTACTTC
abundance: NA; d_gene: NA; j_gene: TRBJ1-2; v_gene: TRBV28; CDR3aa: CASSLPSDYGYTF; CDR3nt: TGTGCCAGCAGCCTCCCCTCGGACTATGGCTACACCTTC
abundance: NA; d_gene: TRBD1; j_gene: TRBJ1-1; v_gene: TRBV27; CDR3aa: CASSSTGTVAQTEAFF; CDR3nt: TGTGCCAGCAGTTCCACCGGGACAGTGGCACAGACTGAAGCTTTCTTT
abundance: NA; d_gene: TRBD1; j_gene: TRBJ1-1; v_gene: TRBV5-1; CDR3aa: CASSLGGGGWNTEAFF; CDR3nt: TGCGCCAGCAGCTTGGGAGGGGGCGGTTGGAACACTGAAGCTTTCTTT
abundance: NA; d_gene: NA; j_gene: TRBJ1-2; v_gene: TRBV6-5; CDR3aa: CASSYGRRTAFYGYTF; CDR3nt: TGTGCCAGCAGTTACGGCCGACGGACAGCGTTCTATGGCTACACCTTC
abundance: NA; d_gene: TRBD1; j_gene: TRBJ2-7; v_gene: TRBV27; CDR3aa: CASSSTGTGGIEQYF; CDR3nt: TGTGCCAGCAGTTCCACCGGGACAGGGGGGATCGAGCAGTACTTC
abundance: NA; d_gene: NA; j_gene: TRBJ1-2; v_gene: TRBV6-6; CDR3aa: CASTPWGRDYGYTF; CDR3nt: TGTGCCAGCACCCCCTGGGGGAGGGACTATGGCTACACCTTC
abundance: NA; d_gene: NA; j_gene: TRBJ1-5; v_gene: TRBV27; CDR3aa: CASSPQSGRYDQPQHF; CDR3nt: TGTGCCAGCAGTCCCCAGAGTGGACGGTACGATCAGCCCCAGCATTTT
abundance: NA; d_gene: TRBD1; j_gene: TRBJ1-4; v_gene: TRBV18; CDR3aa: CASSLLSGGKGEKLFF; CDR3nt: TGTGCCAGCTCCCTTCTCTCAGGGGGCAAGGGTGAAAAACTGTTTTTT
abundance: NA; d_gene: TRBD2; j_gene: TRBJ2-3; v_gene: TRBV13; CDR3aa: CASNGMVSGGSTDTQYF; CDR3nt: TGTGCCAGCAATGGGATGGTTAGCGGGGGGTCCACAGATACGCAGTATTTT
abundance: NA; d_gene: NA; j_gene: TRBJ2-7; v_gene: TRBV7-6; CDR3aa: CASSFGRDYEQYF; CDR3nt: TGTGCCAGCAGCTTTGGCAGAGACTACGAGCAGTACTTC
abundance: NA; d_gene: TRBD1; j_gene: TRBJ1-2; v_gene: TRBV9; CDR3aa: CASSVGGTGGEASNYGYTF; CDR3nt: TGTGCCAGCAGCGTAGGAGGGACAGGGGGCGAGGCCTCTAACTATGGCTACACCTTC
abundance: NA; d_gene: NA; j_gene: TRBJ2-3; v_gene: TRBV10-1; CDR3aa: CASSSGSLSTDTQYF; CDR3nt: TGCGCCAGCAGTAGTGGGAGCCTAAGCACAGATACGCAGTATTTT
abundance: NA; d_gene: NA; j_gene: TRBJ1-1; v_gene: TRBV4-1; CDR3aa: CASSRTQGNLPEAFF; CDR3nt: TGCGCCAGCAGCCGCACTCAGGGGAATCTCCCTGAAGCTTTCTTT
abundance: NA; d_gene: NA; j_gene: TRBJ2-1; v_gene: TRBV2; CDR3aa: CASTPEGNEQFF; CDR3nt: TGTGCCAGCACCCCGGAGGGCAATGAGCAGTTCTTC
abundance: NA; d_gene: TRBD2; j_gene: TRBJ2-3; v_gene: TRBV27; CDR3aa: CASSLYPRTSGMGNTDTQYF; CDR3nt: TGTGCCAGCAGTTTATATCCCCGGACTAGCGGGATGGGAAACACAGATACGCAGTATTTT
abundance: NA; d_gene: NA; j_gene: TRBJ2-7; v_gene: TRBV6-5; CDR3aa: CASSRTGGEQYF; CDR3nt: TGTGCCAGCAGTCGGACTGGTGGCGAGCAGTACTTC
abundance: few; d_gene: TRBD1; j_gene: TRBJ1-2; v_gene: TRBV25-1; CDR3aa: CASSGTETGRYGYTF; CDR3nt: TGTGCCAGCAGCGGCACGGAGACAGGGCGTTATGGCTACACCTTC
abundance: NA; d_gene: TRBD1; j_gene: TRBJ1-5; v_gene: TRBV19; CDR3aa: CASSRQGRSQPQHF; CDR3nt: TGTGCCAGTAGTCGACAGGGAAGGAGTCAGCCCCAGCATTTT
abundance: NA; d_gene: NA; j_gene: TRBJ2-7; v_gene: TRBV18; CDR3aa: CASSPFSTYEQYF; CDR3nt: TGTGCCAGCTCACCGTTCAGTACCTACGAGCAGTACTTC
abundance: NA; d_gene: NA; j_gene: TRBJ1-2; v_gene: TRBV7-8; CDR3aa: CATQEPGNYGYTF; CDR3nt: TGTGCAACCCAGGAACCAGGGAACTATGGCTACACCTTC
abundance: once; d_gene: TRBD1; j_gene: TRBJ2-3; v_gene: TRBV11-2; CDR3aa: CASSLANRGWGTDTQYF; CDR3nt: TGTGCCAGCAGCTTAGCCAACAGGGGATGGGGCACAGATACGCAGTATTTT
abundance: NA; d_gene: TRBD1; j_gene: TRBJ1-6; v_gene: TRBV5-4; CDR3aa: CASSGRDSNSPLHF; CDR3nt: TGTGCCAGCAGCGGCCGGGACAGTAATTCACCCCTCCACTTT
abundance: NA; d_gene: NA; j_gene: TRBJ1-2; v_gene: TRBV19; CDR3aa: CASSIPSAGSNYGYTF; CDR3nt: TGTGCCAGTAGTATACCGTCGGCGGGGAGTAACTATGGCTACACCTTC
abundance: NA; d_gene: NA; j_gene: TRBJ1-4; v_gene: TRBV28; CDR3aa: CASSNLGGGTNEKLFF; CDR3nt: TGTGCCAGCAGTAACTTAGGGGGAGGAACTAATGAAAAACTGTTTTTT
abundance: NA; d_gene: NA; j_gene: TRBJ1-5; v_gene: TRBV6-1; CDR3aa: CASSVLDSNQPQHF; CDR3nt: TGTGCCAGCAGTGTTTTGGATAGCAATCAGCCCCAGCATTTT
abundance: NA; d_gene: TRBD1; j_gene: TRBJ2-5; v_gene: TRBV6-1; CDR3aa: CASRGQGSPQETQYF; CDR3nt: TGTGCCAGCAGGGGACAGGGGAGCCCCCAAGAGACCCAGTACTTC
abundance: NA; d_gene: TRBD2; j_gene: TRBJ2-3; v_gene: TRBV5-1; CDR3aa: CASSLGVSGIGDTQYF; CDR3nt: TGCGCCAGCAGCTTGGGGGTTAGCGGGATTGGGGATACGCAGTATTTT
abundance: NA; d_gene: TRBD1; j_gene: TRBJ2-1; v_gene: TRBV6-4; CDR3aa: CASSDRTGTGLDEQFF; CDR3nt: TGTGCCAGCAGTGACCGAACCGGGACAGGGCTGGATGAGCAGTTCTTC
abundance: NA; d_gene: TRBD1; j_gene: TRBJ1-1; v_gene: TRBV11-2; CDR3aa: CATQGPGQGASEAFF; CDR3nt: TGTGCCACCCAAGGGCCTGGACAGGGGGCATCTGAAGCTTTCTTT
abundance: NA; d_gene: NA; j_gene: TRBJ1-1; v_gene: TRBV6-5; CDR3aa: CASSYSSVRTEAFF; CDR3nt: TGTGCCAGCAGTTACTCTTCAGTAAGGACTGAAGCTTTCTTT
abundance: once; d_gene: NA; j_gene: TRBJ1-2; v_gene: TRBV2; CDR3aa: CASSEGYGVGGYTF; CDR3nt: TGTGCCAGCAGTGAGGGGTACGGGGTCGGCGGCTACACCTTC
abundance: NA; d_gene: NA; j_gene: TRBJ2-7; v_gene: TRBV2; CDR3aa: CASSEYLWGSSEGGEYEQYF; CDR3nt: TGTGCCAGCAGTGAATACCTGTGGGGGTCCTCCGAGGGTGGGGAGTACGAGCAGTACTTC
abundance: NA; d_gene: NA; j_gene: TRBJ1-2; v_gene: TRBV5-4; CDR3aa: CASSLGGGYTF; CDR3nt: TGTGCCAGCAGCTTGGGGGGCGGCTACACCTTC
abundance: NA; d_gene: TRBD1; j_gene: TRBJ2-7; v_gene: TRBV29-1; CDR3aa: CSVEVNRGSLVEQYF; CDR3nt: TGCAGCGTTGAAGTGAACAGGGGGTCTCTAGTGGAGCAGTACTTC